The 22 T cell receptor beta chains below were found in one sample sequenced in a study of beta chain features in type 1 diabetes (dated by TCRdb to 2016 to 2019). Overall results and qualifications from the work: In all four CD4+ subsets, TCRB CDR3 length was moderately but significantly shorter in type 1 diabetes patients.

Library preparation employed the immunoSEQ multiplex PCR assay. The High Capacity cDNA Reverse Transcription Kit was used to reverse transcribe all of the isolated RNA, meaning that expressed TCRB transcripts were what got sequenced. This is the immuneACCESS table as TCRdb keeps it, with only in-frame sequences that have V and J called. A part of the clones is gone; compared with another copy, unresolved V genes explain less than half, and the rest is unexplained. The table for this sample lists 350,000 to 450,000 clones; 10% to 15% of them were counted only once. The ten most abundant clones make up 0.0085% to 0.012% of the sample. For these TCRs, the target antigens are not known. Sequenced: naive CD4+ T cells from blood. Per the publication, the cell subset or site label means: true naive CD4+ T cells. Receptor source: a woman between 18 and 29 years old with type 1 diabetes.

A few counts support this clone. The genes are TRBV6-5 and TRBJ1-6; 7 bases match TRBD1. Germline lookup yields CDR1 MNHEY and CDR2 SVGAGI. This CDR3 region has 14 residues. J lost 7 bases, V lost 6 bases, and 6 bases had no gene match. CDR3 nucleotide sequence: TGTGCCAGCAGCCCTGTGGGACAGAATTCACCCCTCCACTTT. Translated: CASSPVGQNSPLHF.

The gene calls are TRBV4-3 and TRBJ2-3; no firm D call. The CDR3 totals 13 residues. V was cut by 1 base and J by 5 bases, with 7 bases left in between. Germline CDR1 is LGHNA and CDR2 is YSLEER. The CDR3 DNA sequence: TGCGCCAGCAGCCAAGTAGTCCAAGATACGCAGTATTTT. Protein sequence: CASSQVVQDTQYF.

CDR3 DNA: TGTGCCAGCAGCCAAAGGGACACTTCCTACGAGCAGTACTTC. Amino acids: CASSQRDTSYEQYF. This chain links TRBV7-8 with TRBJ2-7; tentatively, D is TRBD1 (6 bases). The V gene lost 5 bases and the J gene lost 1 base, with 12 bases spanning the gap. Germline V gene data show CDR1 as SGHVS and CDR2 as FQNEAQ. The CDR3 runs 14 residues.

V is TRBV28 and J is TRBJ2-7; 7 bases align to TRBD1. CDR1 and CDR2 from the germline V gene are MDHEN and SYDVKM. J was trimmed by 6 bases and V by 6 bases; bases with no gene match: 11. The CDR3 contains 14 residues. DNA of the CDR3: TGTGCCAGCAGCTCCGGGACAGTCCTTTTCGAGCAGTACTTC. Its translation is CASSSGTVLFEQYF.

The sample holds a few counts of this clone. The chain combines TRBV7-2 with TRBJ2-1; 8 bases are shared with TRBD2. Per the germline V gene, CDR1 is SGHTA and CDR2 is FQGNSA. The CDR3 contains 11 residues. The CDR3 here is CAETSEYEQFF. In DNA, the CDR3 is TGTGCAGAGACTAGCGAGTATGAGCAGTTCTTC.

V and J are TRBV7-2 and TRBJ2-3, with D unclear. Trimming stripped 6 bases from V and 4 bases from J, with 8 bases between. CDR3 length equals 12 residues. Germline-derived CDR1 and CDR2 are SGHTA and FQGNSA. CDR3 sequence: CASRAGADTQYF. For the CDR3, the DNA is TGTGCCAGCAGAGCCGGAGCAGATACGCAGTATTTT.

The chain employs TRBV15 and TRBJ1-5; perhaps TRBD1 as D (5 bases). Trimming stripped 1 base from V and 2 bases from J, with 12 bases between. This CDR3 comprises 16 residues. Germline V gene lookup returns CDR1 LNHNV and CDR2 YYDKDF (reference sequence). The CDR3 sequence: CATSRVQGVGNQPQHF. The CDR3 region has the DNA TGTGCCACCAGCAGAGTTCAGGGCGTCGGCAATCAGCCCCAGCATTTT. The whole variable domain, filled in from reference TRBV15 and TRBJ1-5, reads DAMVIQNPRYQVTQFGKPVTLSCSQTLNHNVMYWYQQKSSQAPKLLFHYYDKDFNNEADTPDNFQSRRPNTSFCFLDIRSPGLGDTAMYLCATSRVQGVGNQPQHFGDGTRLSIL.

The rearrangement uses TRBV7-3 and TRBJ2-2; 7 nucleotides match TRBD1. In germline, CDR1 is SGHTA, CDR2 FQGTGA. The CDR3 is 14 residues long. V shed 3 bases and J 7 bases; nucleotides not matched to a gene: 5. This chain's CDR3 is CASSFAGGGGELFF. The CDR3, as DNA: TGTGCCAGCAGCTTTGCAGGGGGTGGCGGGGAGCTGTTTTTT.

The chain has TRBV2 and TRBJ2-7; tentative D call: TRBD1 (6 bases). The CDR3 has 12 residues. Germline loops: CDR1 SNHLY, CDR2 FYNNEI. The V and J ends lost 5 bases and 9 bases respectively, with 14 bases between them. The CDR3 coding sequence is TGTGCCAGCAGTCCCCAGGGGCTGTTGCAGTACTTC. Translating it yields CASSPQGLLQYF.

This chain uses TRBV11-2 with TRBJ1-4; a weak D match, TRBD1 (5 bases). This CDR3 comprises 14 residues. Germline V gives CDR1 SGHAT, CDR2 FQNNGV. Trimming stripped 5 bases from V and 4 bases from J, with 11 bases between. The CDR3 sequence: CASSPRGGNEKLFF. For the CDR3, the DNA is TGTGCCAGCAGCCCAAGGGGAGGTAATGAAAAACTGTTTTTT. Combining the CDR3 with reference TRBV11-2 and TRBJ1-4 gives the whole variable domain EAGVAQSPRYKIIEKRQSVAFWCNPISGHATLYWYQQILGQGPKLLIQFQNNGVVDDSQLPKDRFSAERLKGVDSTLKIQPAKLEDSAVYLCASSPRGGNEKLFFGSGTQLSVL.

This clone was recorded a few times. The V and J genes are TRBV13 and TRBJ2-3; unclear D gene. Trimming took off 5 bases at V and 2 bases at J, with 14 bases between the two ends. The germline gives CDR1 PRHDT, CDR2 FYEKMQ (reference sequence). The CDR3 length is 15 residues. The CDR3 is CASSKQVYDTDTQYF. The DNA for the CDR3 is TGTGCCAGCAGCAAGCAGGTTTACGACACAGATACGCAGTATTTT.

A few counts support this clone. This chain links TRBV7-2 with TRBJ1-2, with 12 bases aligning to TRBD1. CDR1 SGHTA and CDR2 FQGNSA come from the germline V gene. This CDR3 region has 13 residues. The J segment lost 8 bases and the V segment lost 8 bases, leaving 6 bases of the junction unmatched. The CDR3 DNA reads TGTGCCAGCGGGACAGGGGGCGCAAGGGGCTACACCTTC. Protein product: CASGTGGARGYTF. The variable domain in full, completed from reference TRBV7-2 and TRBJ1-2, reads GAGVSQSPSNKVTEKGKDVELRCDPISGHTALYWYRQSLGQGLEFLIYFQGNSAPDKSGLPSDRFSAERTGGSVSTLTIQRTQQEDSAVYLCASGTGGARGYTFGSGTRLTVV.

This clone turned up a few times. The chain uses TRBV4-1 and TRBJ1-1; D uncertain. This CDR3 spans 14 amino acids. V lost 6 bases to trimming and J lost 0 bases, with 11 bases between them. The germline gives CDR1 MGHRA, CDR2 YSYEKL. Here the CDR3 reads CASRRMTVNTEAFF. The CDR3 region has the DNA TGCGCCAGCAGGCGAATGACTGTGAACACTGAAGCTTTCTTT.

In this sample, this clone turned up a few times. The chain combines TRBV5-4 with TRBJ1-1; D is unclear. The V end was cut by 7 bases, the J end by 8 bases, with 12 bases between. CDR3 length: 11 amino acids. The germline V gene encodes CDR1 SGHNT and CDR2 YYREEE (reference sequence). CDR3 nucleotides: TGTGCCAGCGGGCAGGAACAGGAAGCTTTCTTT. Amino acids: CASGQEQEAFF.

The chain joins TRBV28 to TRBJ2-3, with D tentatively TRBD2 (5 bases). The CDR3 is 13 residues long. Trimming left V 3 bases short and J 8 bases short, with 12 bases between. Germline assignment: CDR1 MDHEN and CDR2 SYDVKM. CDR3: CASSFTPGGTQYF. CDR3 nucleotide sequence: TGTGCCAGCAGTTTTACACCCGGAGGTACGCAGTATTTT.

The V and J genes are TRBV2 and TRBJ1-2; tentative D call: TRBD1 (5 bases). This CDR3 is 11 amino acids long. V was pared by 10 bases and J by 4 bases, with 10 bases between. The germline gives CDR1 SNHLY, CDR2 FYNNEI. The CDR3 here is CATAQGYGYTF. CDR3 nucleotides: TGTGCCACCGCTCAGGGCTATGGCTACACCTTC.

The table lists this clone with a few counts. The chain combines TRBV4-3 with TRBJ1-2; TRBD1 agrees at 10 bases. The CDR3 sequence is 16 residues long. Germline assignment: CDR1 LGHNA and CDR2 YSLEER. Trimming cost V 4 bases and J 3 bases; bases outside gene matches: 8. The CDR3 protein is CASSPETGGTYYGYTF. The CDR3, as DNA: TGCGCCAGCAGCCCCGAGACAGGGGGCACGTACTATGGCTACACCTTC.

This clone was counted a few times. The chain recombines TRBV9 with TRBJ2-3; 8 nucleotides line up with TRBD2. This CDR3 contains 13 residues. The germline gives CDR1 SGDLS, CDR2 YYNGEE. V gave up 4 bases and J gave up 5 bases; unmatched junction bases: 3. CDR3 in amino acids: CASSLGTRDTQYF. The CDR3 region has the DNA TGTGCCAGCAGCCTCGGGACTAGAGATACGCAGTATTTT.

The chain uses TRBV4-1 and TRBJ2-1; a possible D gene is TRBD2 (6 bases). Germline V gene sequence: CDR1 MGHRA, CDR2 YSYEKL. This CDR3 has 17 amino acids. The ends were cut back, 5 bases at V and 5 bases at J, with 22 bases in the middle. In DNA form, the CDR3 reads TGCGCCAGCAGCAACCCTTGGGCTGGCGGGGCCGACAATGAGCAGTTCTTC. Translated: CASSNPWAGGADNEQFF.

V is TRBV25-1 and J is TRBJ1-2; TRBD1 matches at 8 bases. CDR1 is MGHDK, CDR2 SYGVNS, per germline. The CDR3 sequence is 14 residues long. The V and J ends lost 3 bases and 7 bases, in that order; junction bases with no gene match: 7. The CDR3, as DNA: TGTGCCAGCAGTGAGGCAGGGGGCTTCGGTGGCTACACCTTC. Its translation is CASSEAGGFGGYTF.

This clone was detected only a few times. V and J are TRBV11-2 and TRBJ2-2, with 7 bases matching TRBD2. The CDR3 sequence is 15 residues long. J lost 6 bases, V lost 6 bases, and 10 bases had no gene match. Germline V gene sequence: CDR1 SGHAT, CDR2 FQNNGV. CDR3 DNA: TGTGCCAGCAGTTCCGGACTAGTAGAGTCCGGGGAGCTGTTTTTT. This translates into CASSSGLVESGELFF. Full variable domain (outside the CDR3, taken from reference TRBV11-2 and TRBJ2-2): EAGVAQSPRYKIIEKRQSVAFWCNPISGHATLYWYQQILGQGPKLLIQFQNNGVVDDSQLPKDRFSAERLKGVDSTLKIQPAKLEDSAVYLCASSSGLVESGELFFGEGSRLTVL.

The sample holds a few counts of this clone. The V gene is TRBV7-9, the J gene TRBJ2-1, with a tentative D call TRBD2 (6 bases). The CDR3 runs 14 residues. V dropped 5 bases and J dropped 8 bases, with 16 bases sitting between them. Germline V gene sequence: CDR1 SEHNR, CDR2 FQNEAQ (reference sequence). Here the CDR3 reads CASSTKGLGDEQFF. CDR3 sequence (DNA): TGTGCCAGCAGCACCAAGGGACTGGGCGATGAGCAGTTCTTC.